The 6 T cell receptor beta chains below were found in one sample sequenced in a study of T-cell reconstitution after alpha-beta-depleted transplantation in children. As it was prepared, the TCRbeta library received unique molecular identifiers. TCRdb fed the PCR reads into MiXCR, producing one record per CDR3 protein. This sample has 400,000 to 500,000 distinct CDR3 sequences; roughly a tenth occur once, and the top ten carry about 5%. The source material was PBMCs from the stem cell graft donor, sampled from the stem cell graft. Source of these receptors: a human donor who donated a stem cell graft to a child with acute myeloid leukemia.

This clonotype was counted at least ten times. The chain recombines TRBV20-1 with TRBJ2-5; 8 bases agree with TRBD2. The CDR3 has 14 residues. CDR1 and CDR2 (germline): DFQATT, SNEGSKA (reference sequence). V lost 3 bases to trimming and J lost 3 bases; unmatched junction nucleotides: 6. The CDR3: CSASVTSGKETQYF. Here the CDR3 DNA reads TGCAGTGCTAGTGTAACTAGCGGCAAAGAGACCCAGTACTTC.

The chain recombines TRBV12-3 or TRBV12-4 with TRBJ1-1, with unresolved D. The CDR3 runs to 11 residues. Trimming took off 5 bases at V and 6 bases at J, with 7 bases between the two ends. This CDR3 is CASSNGAEAFF. The CDR3 nucleotides read TGTGCCAGCAGTAACGGGGCTGAAGCTTTCTTT.

This clonotype was seen a few times. V usage is TRBV7-3 and J usage is TRBJ2-5; 9 nucleotides agree with TRBD1. In germline, CDR1 is SGHTA, CDR2 FQGTGA. There are 15 residues in the CDR3. Losses at the gene ends were 1 base for V and 3 bases for J; bases not matched to a gene: 3. In nucleotides, the CDR3 is TGTGCCAGCAGCTTAAGGGGGGACAGGGAAGAGACCCAGTACTTC. It is translated as CASSLRGDREETQYF.

This clonotype has a handful of counts. This chain connects TRBV5-1 to TRBJ2-5, with a possible D match to TRBD1 (5 bases). The CDR3 loop spans 14 amino acids. V was cut by 0 bases and J by 3 bases, with 9 bases left in between. Germline CDR1 and CDR2: SGHRS and YFSETQ. Written as DNA, the CDR3 is TGCGCCAGCAGCTTGGCCAGGGTAAAAGAGACCCAGTACTTC. Protein product: CASSLARVKETQYF.

This clonotype was found a few times. This chain links TRBV20-1 with TRBJ1-3, with TRBD1 matching 9 bases. V shed 4 bases, J shed 0 bases, and the junction held 19 bases outside the gene matches. Germline CDR1 and CDR2: DFQATT and SNEGSKA (reference sequence). This CDR3 is built from 20 residues. Written as DNA, the CDR3 is TGCAGTGCTATGACAGGGGGACAGGGTGATTTTGTACCCTCTGGAAACACCATATATTTT. Its translation is CSAMTGGQGDFVPSGNTIYF.

V usage is TRBV5-6 and J usage is TRBJ2-2, with a tentative D call TRBD2 (5 bases). The V end lost 0 bases, the J end lost 8 bases, and 11 bases lay between the germline ends. CDR1 SGHDT and CDR2 YYEEEE come from the germline V gene. There are 14 residues in the CDR3. The CDR3 bases are TGTGCCAGCAGCTTGGTCGTGGACTCGGGGGAGCTGTTTTTT. It is translated as CASSLVVDSGELFF.